The clone carrying this T cell receptor beta chain came up once. Its specificity is not known. The CDR3 runs to 16 residues. Trimming removed 1 base from V and 2 bases from J, with 12 bases in between. Germline CDR1 is MGHDK and CDR2 is SYGVNS. The sample originates from a study of shared clonotypes between healthy human individuals. Whole-study context: Donor ages ranged 18 to 49 years: a couple of women, a few men.

An assay was performed, and its level was deep. Assay: immunoSEQ multiplex PCR; the TCRdb copy retains only in-frame clones and omits some. The data contain about 2 million clones, roughly 95% of them seen just once; the ten biggest clones take up 0.1% to 0.15%. Study findings and constraints: Compared with memory subsets, naive subsets generally had larger estimated richness. With a handful of donors compared, 4% to 5.5% of naive CD4 clonotypes were shared.

This TCR derives from a man between 18 and 29 years old in good health. Sequenced input: naive CD4+ T cells sorted from blood. This sample's subset: CD45RA+ positively selected. The chain joins TRBV25-1 to TRBJ1-3; no reliable D call. Written as DNA, the CDR3 is TGTGCCAGCAGTGAATTTAACGCTCTACCTGGAAACACCATATATTTT. It translates to CASSEFNALPGNTIYF.